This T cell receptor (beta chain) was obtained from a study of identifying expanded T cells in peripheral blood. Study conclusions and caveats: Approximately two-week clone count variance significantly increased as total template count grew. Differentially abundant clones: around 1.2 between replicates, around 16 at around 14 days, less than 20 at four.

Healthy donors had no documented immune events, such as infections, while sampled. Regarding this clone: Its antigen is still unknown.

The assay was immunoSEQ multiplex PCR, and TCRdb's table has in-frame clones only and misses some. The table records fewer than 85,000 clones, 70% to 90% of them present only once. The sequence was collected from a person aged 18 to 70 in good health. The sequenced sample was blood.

CDR3 in DNA: TGCAGCGTTAGCGGAACGGGCAGCTACGAGCAGTACTTC. This gives the protein CSVSGTGSYEQYF. V gene TRBV29-1 combines with J gene TRBJ2-7; tentatively, D is TRBD2 (5 bases). The CDR3 runs 13 residues. V lost 5 bases and J 3 bases, leaving 14 bases between the germline ends. The germline CDR1 and CDR2 sequences are SQVTM and ANQGSEA.